This TCR beta chain was recovered during a study of identifying expanded T cells in peripheral blood. Findings and limits, study-wide: Approximately two-week clone count variance significantly increased as total template count grew. Differentially abundant clones: around 1.1 between replicates, 16.4 at 2 to 3 weeks, under 25 at four.

Points on this clone: Its antigen is unknown.

Healthy donors had no documented immune events, such as infections, while sampled. Trimming shortened V by 7 bases and J by 5 bases, and 14 bases separated the two germline ends. Germline V gene lookup returns CDR1 SGHVS and CDR2 FQNEAQ. The CDR3 sequence is 13 residues long. Only in-frame clones appear in the TCRdb table, and some are missing; sequencing was by immunoSEQ multiplex PCR. The sample shows fewer than 130,000 clones, 80% to 90% of them seen only once. The TCR sequence derives from a person aged 18-69 years in good health. The chain recombines TRBV7-8 with TRBJ2-5, with D perhaps being TRBD1 or TRBD2 (5 bases each). Material: blood. CDR3 bases: TGTGCCAGCACCCAAGGGGAGTTTGAGACCCAGTACTTC. This codes for CASTQGEFETQYF.